This T cell receptor beta chain was documented in a study of regulatory T cells in long-lasting Graves disease. Arm-PCR of CDR3 regions and iRepertoire HTBI primers were used to build TCR beta libraries. MiXCR, run by TCRdb on the multiplex PCR reads, gives a single entry per CDR3 protein. The sample has some 500,000 distinct CDR3 sequences; around an eighth are singletons. This clonotype showed up many times. One junction end does not reproduce the germline sequence, and a read error may be involved. The time point denotes: newly diagnosed GD, antithyroid drugs for less than 3 months. Making the TCR library involved RNA that had been extracted from PBMCs. These same data were also listed under a study on T cells in Graves' hyperthyroidism and ophthalmopathy. That work contributes: Blood also held most thyroid clonotypes expanded beyond 0.001. Ophthalmopathy was distinguished from stable hyperthyroidism by 13 V-J signatures.

This receptor was obtained from a man younger than 40 with Graves disease. This specimen consisted of peripheral blood mononuclear cells (PBMCs), obtained at new diagnosis, from a patient treated with antithyroid drugs.

This CDR3 reads CASSLGLGVPYEQYF. As DNA, the CDR3 is TGCGCCAGCAGCTTGGGACTAGGGGTGCCCTACGAGCAGTACTTC. The chain couples TRBV12-3 or TRBV12-4 to TRBJ2-7, with 8 bases aligning to TRBD2. The CDR3 contains 15 residues.